In its sample, the clone carrying this T cell receptor beta chain was seen a few times. Its antigen is as yet unknown. This entry comes from a study of beta chain features in type 1 diabetes. The study's findings and limits: For cells with high TCR expression, cDNA sequencing could yield over-representation. TCRB CDR3s were moderately but significantly shorter in Type 1 diabetes patients in all four CD4+ subsets.

The V gene lost 0 bases and the J gene lost 7 bases, with 13 bases spanning the gap. Germline V CDR1 and CDR2: SGHDT, YYEEEE. This CDR3 is 14 amino acids long. Isolated RNA was reverse transcribed in full, so expressed TCRB transcripts were sequenced. The average read count of naive, central memory and regulatory T cell samples was around 3.8 million. Only in-frame clones appear in the TCRdb table, and some are missing; sequencing was by immunoSEQ multiplex PCR. Of about 340,000 clones listed, over 7% are singletons. The sequenced material came from central memory CD4+ T cells from blood. This TCR was sampled from a man aged 25 to 45 with type 1 diabetes. The V gene is TRBV5-6, the J gene TRBJ1-2; D is perhaps TRBD1 (6 bases). Here the CDR3 DNA reads TGTGCCAGCAGCTTGGATCGGTCGACAGGTGGCTACACCTTC. It translates to CASSLDRSTGGYTF.